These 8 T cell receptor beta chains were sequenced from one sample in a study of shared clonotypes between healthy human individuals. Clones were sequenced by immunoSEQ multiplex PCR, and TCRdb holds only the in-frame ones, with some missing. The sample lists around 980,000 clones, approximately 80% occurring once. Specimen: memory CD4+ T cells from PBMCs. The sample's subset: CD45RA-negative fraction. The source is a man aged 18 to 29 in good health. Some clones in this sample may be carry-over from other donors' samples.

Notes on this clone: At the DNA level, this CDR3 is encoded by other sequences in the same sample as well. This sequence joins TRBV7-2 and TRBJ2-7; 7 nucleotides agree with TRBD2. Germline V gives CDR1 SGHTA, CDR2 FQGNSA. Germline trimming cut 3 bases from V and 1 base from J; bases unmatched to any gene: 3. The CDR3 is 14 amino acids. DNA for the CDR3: TGTGCCAGCAGCTTCGGCGGGAGTTCCTACGAGCAGTACTTC. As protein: CASSFGGSSYEQYF.

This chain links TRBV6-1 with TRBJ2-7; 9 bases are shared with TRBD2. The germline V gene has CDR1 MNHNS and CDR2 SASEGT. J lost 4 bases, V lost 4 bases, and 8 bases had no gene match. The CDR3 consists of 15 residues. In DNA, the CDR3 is TGTGCCAGCAGTGCCGAGGCGGGAGGGGTATACGAGCAGTACTTC. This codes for CASSAEAGGVYEQYF.

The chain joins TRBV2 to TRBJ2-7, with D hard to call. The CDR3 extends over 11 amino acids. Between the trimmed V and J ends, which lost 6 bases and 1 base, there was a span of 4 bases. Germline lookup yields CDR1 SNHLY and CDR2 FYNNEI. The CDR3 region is CASSRSYEQYF. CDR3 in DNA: TGTGCCAGCAGCCGGTCCTACGAGCAGTACTTC.

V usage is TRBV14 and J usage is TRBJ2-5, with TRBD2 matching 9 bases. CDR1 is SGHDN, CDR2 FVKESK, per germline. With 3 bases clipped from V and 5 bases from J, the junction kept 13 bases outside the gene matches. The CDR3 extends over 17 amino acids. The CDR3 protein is CASSQSLSSGIWETQYF. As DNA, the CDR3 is TGTGCCAGCAGCCAGTCGTTGTCTAGCGGGATATGGGAGACCCAGTACTTC. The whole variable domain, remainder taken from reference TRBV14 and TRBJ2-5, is EAGVTQFPSHSVIEKGQTVTLRCDPISGHDNLYWYRRVMGKEIKFLLHFVKESKQDESGMPNNRFLAERTGGTYSTLKVQPAELEDSGVYFCASSQSLSSGIWETQYFGPGTRLLVL.

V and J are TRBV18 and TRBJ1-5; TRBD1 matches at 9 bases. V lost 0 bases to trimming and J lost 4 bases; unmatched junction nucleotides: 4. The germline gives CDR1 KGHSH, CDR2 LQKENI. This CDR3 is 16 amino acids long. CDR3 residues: CASSPPGTGKNQPQHF. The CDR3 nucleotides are TGTGCCAGCTCACCACCTGGGACAGGGAAAAATCAGCCCCAGCATTTT.

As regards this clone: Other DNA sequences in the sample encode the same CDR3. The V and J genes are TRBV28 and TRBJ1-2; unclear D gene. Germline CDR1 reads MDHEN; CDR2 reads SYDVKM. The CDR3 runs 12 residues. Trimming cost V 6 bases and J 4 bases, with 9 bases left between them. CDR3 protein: CASSLRLYGYTF. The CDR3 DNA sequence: TGTGCCAGCAGCCTTAGACTCTATGGCTACACCTTC.

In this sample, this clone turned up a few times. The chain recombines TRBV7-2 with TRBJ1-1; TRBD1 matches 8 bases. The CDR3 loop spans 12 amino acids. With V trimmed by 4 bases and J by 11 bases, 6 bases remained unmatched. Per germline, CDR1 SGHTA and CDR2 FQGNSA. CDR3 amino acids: CASSWTGLRAFF. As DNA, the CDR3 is TGTGCCAGCAGCTGGACAGGGTTGCGGGCTTTCTTT.

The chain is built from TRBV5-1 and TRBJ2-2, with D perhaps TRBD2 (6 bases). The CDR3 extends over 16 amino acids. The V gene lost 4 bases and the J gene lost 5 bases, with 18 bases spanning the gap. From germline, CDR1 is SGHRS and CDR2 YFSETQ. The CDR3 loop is CASSRGTDHGTGELFF. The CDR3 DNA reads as TGCGCCAGCAGCCGCGGGACCGACCACGGGACCGGGGAGCTGTTTTTT.